Reported below is one TCR beta chain. The antigen remains undetermined. The data are from a study of cytomegalovirus exposure and HLA in healthy donors. The junction had 9 bases not matched to a gene; V was cut back by 4 bases and J by 5 bases. This CDR3 contains 16 residues. Germline V gene sequence: CDR1 SGHNT, CDR2 YYREEE (reference sequence). General study points: Later, TCR association rates were found to vary by HLA locus, highest for DRB1 and lowest for HLA-C. TCR beta chains numbering more than 150 were designated cytomegalovirus-associated. Later work found most CMV-associated TCR beta chains apparently HLA-restricted.

The PCR employed 60 Vbeta primers together with 13 Jbeta primers. Generated by immunoSEQ multiplex PCR, the TCRdb table keeps only in-frame clones and is missing some. The sample yields around 70,000 clones, 55% to 75% seen once. This TCR derives from a woman aged 40 to 50 in good health and CMV-seropositive. Sample: PBMCs. The V and J genes are TRBV5-4 and TRBJ1-6; TRBD1 aligns across 7 bases. The CDR3: CASSPGWTGDNSPLHF. The DNA of the CDR3 is TGTGCCAGCAGCCCCGGCTGGACAGGCGATAATTCACCCCTCCACTTT.